The sequence of this T cell receptor (beta chain) was determined in a study of control samples from healthy donors and cancer patients. Sequenced by immunoSEQ multiplex PCR; TCRdb stores in-frame clones only, minus some. The table lists over 150,000 clones, roughly 94% of them singletons, with about 5.2% in the top ten. Germline V lookup: CDR1 MNHEY, CDR2 SMNVEV (reference sequence). Trimming shortened V by 3 bases and J by 0 bases, and 7 bases separated the two germline ends. There are 14 residues in the CDR3. The TCR was taken from a man aged 35 to 55 in good health. The chain uses TRBV27 and TRBJ2-3; D is unclear. The sample comprised blood. The CDR3 region has the DNA TGTGCCAGCAGTTTTGGAACTAGCACAGATACGCAGTATTTT. It encodes CASSFGTSTDTQYF.